Listed below are T cell receptor beta chains from one sample, sequenced in a study of blood T cell repertoires in COVID-19. The method was immunoSEQ multiplex PCR; TCRdb's version includes in-frame clones alone and lacks a portion of them. The data hold about 68,000 clones, with 70% to 90% observed a single time. The sequenced material came from peripheral blood. The receptors were sampled from a middle-aged man with acute or convalescent COVID-19. Both conserved end residues are part of each CDR3. Each record gives: CDR3 protein, CDR3 DNA, D gene, V gene, J gene, clone size. D genes are given only for firm matches. Size is omitted from some rows. Given values are once, few, many or a class for expanded clones.

CDR3: CASSTLAGSTDTQYF; DNA: TGTGCCAGCAGTACTCTAGCGGGGAGCACAGATACGCAGTATTTT; D: TRBD2; V: TRBV28; J: TRBJ2-3; size: few
CDR3: CASRSGLAGGDTQYF; DNA: TGTGCCAGCAGGTCGGGACTAGCGGGGGGAGATACGCAGTATTTT; D: TRBD2; V: TRBV6-5; J: TRBJ2-3; size: few
CDR3: CAWSAGRKFNNEQFF; DNA: TGTGCCTGGAGTGCAGGTCGAAAATTTAACAATGAGCAGTTCTTC; D: -; V: TRBV30; J: TRBJ2-1; size: -
CDR3: CASSLYGGNSNQPQHF; DNA: TGTGCCAGCAGCTTATACGGGGGGAATAGCAATCAGCCCCAGCATTTT; D: -; V: TRBV7-2; J: TRBJ1-5; size: -
CDR3: CASSKDRARNTIYF; DNA: TGTGCCAGCAGCAAGGACAGGGCTAGAAACACCATATATTTT; D: TRBD1; V: TRBV5-6; J: TRBJ1-3; size: -
CDR3: CASSQVRGNPGELFF; DNA: TGTGCCAGCAGCCAAGTTCGGGGAAATCCCGGGGAGCTGTTTTTT; D: -; V: TRBV4-2; J: TRBJ2-2; size: few
CDR3: CASSLAGLSGANVLTF; DNA: TGCGCCAGCAGCTTGGCGGGTTTGTCTGGGGCCAACGTCCTGACTTTC; D: -; V: TRBV5-1; J: TRBJ2-6; size: -
CDR3: CASSSDRDSPNEQYF; DNA: TGTGCCAGCAGTTCCGACAGGGATTCACCTAACGAGCAGTACTTC; D: TRBD1; V: TRBV27; J: TRBJ2-7; size: -
CDR3: CASSLGQGVYEKLFF; DNA: TGTGCCAGCAGCTTGGGGCAGGGGGTATATGAAAAACTGTTTTTT; D: TRBD1; V: TRBV5-6; J: TRBJ1-4; size: -
CDR3: CASSRPQGYEQYF; DNA: TGTGCCAGCAGCCGGCCTCAGGGCTACGAGCAGTACTTC; D: -; V: TRBV14; J: TRBJ2-7; size: few
CDR3: CASLNRGGISGNTIYF; DNA: TGTGCCAGCTTGAACCGGGGGGGCATCTCTGGAAACACCATATATTTT; D: -; V: TRBV6-6; J: TRBJ1-3; size: -
CDR3: CASSLLRGETDTQYF; DNA: TGCGCCAGCAGCCTACTACGGGGGGAAACAGATACGCAGTATTTT; D: TRBD2; V: TRBV5-1; J: TRBJ2-3; size: -
CDR3: CASSTLPANYGYTF; DNA: TGCGCCAGCAGTACACTACCCGCTAACTATGGCTACACCTTC; D: -; V: TRBV5-1; J: TRBJ1-2; size: -
CDR3: CASRPGQGQETQYF; DNA: TGTGCCAGCAGGCCCGGACAGGGCCAAGAGACCCAGTACTTC; D: TRBD1; V: TRBV2; J: TRBJ2-5; size: -
CDR3: CASMVLGAAQETQYF; DNA: TGTGCCAGCATGGTTTTAGGCGCGGCTCAAGAGACCCAGTACTTC; D: -; V: TRBV5-8; J: TRBJ2-5; size: -
CDR3: CASSKGAGESGLGGYTF; DNA: TGTGCCAGTAGTAAAGGGGCAGGGGAAAGTGGACTGGGAGGCTACACCTTC; D: -; V: TRBV19; J: TRBJ1-2; size: -
CDR3: CASTSLDTLDF; DNA: TGTGCCAGCACTTCCCTCGACACCTTAGACTTC; D: -; V: TRBV6-7; J: TRBJ2-7; size: few
CDR3: CASSSIAAPRNEQFF; DNA: TGTGCCAGCAGCTCCATAGCGGCGCCTAGGAATGAGCAGTTCTTC; D: -; V: TRBV11-3; J: TRBJ2-1; size: -
CDR3: CASSLGRNTEAFF; DNA: TGCGCCAGCAGCTTGGGCAGGAACACTGAAGCTTTCTTT; D: -; V: TRBV5-1; J: TRBJ1-1; size: -
CDR3: CASSAVGTTYNEQFF; DNA: TGTGCCAGCAGCGCAGTCGGGACAACTTACAATGAGCAGTTCTTC; D: -; V: TRBV5-4; J: TRBJ2-1; size: -
CDR3: CASSYAPEGPYGYTF; DNA: TGTGCCAGCAGTTACGCCCCGGAGGGTCCCTATGGCTACACCTTC; D: -; V: TRBV6-5; J: TRBJ1-2; size: -
CDR3: CASSQATGTEAFF; DNA: TGTGCCAGCAGCCAAGCAACAGGGACTGAAGCTTTCTTT; D: -; V: TRBV3-1/TRBV3-2; J: TRBJ1-1; size: -
CDR3: CASSLGVIAGIYNEQFF; DNA: TGTGCCAGCAGCTTAGGGGTAATAGCGGGGATTTACAATGAGCAGTTCTTC; D: TRBD2; V: TRBV7-8; J: TRBJ2-1; size: -
CDR3: CASKRQGAFGYTF; DNA: TGTGCCAGCAAACGACAGGGGGCTTTTGGCTACACCTTC; D: TRBD1; V: TRBV27; J: TRBJ1-2; size: few
CDR3: CASSPGPAASTGELFF; DNA: TGTGCCAGCTCACCTGGTCCCGCGGCGAGCACCGGGGAGCTGTTTTTT; D: -; V: TRBV18; J: TRBJ2-2; size: -
CDR3: CASSIQPGELFF; DNA: TGTGCCAGCAGCATACAACCCGGGGAGCTGTTTTTT; D: -; V: TRBV11-2; J: TRBJ2-2; size: hyperexpanded
CDR3: CASSQRLRGLAGYNEQFF; DNA: TGTGCCAGCAGCCAAAGGCTAAGGGGACTAGCGGGATACAATGAGCAGTTCTTC; D: TRBD2; V: TRBV3-1/TRBV3-2; J: TRBJ2-1; size: -
CDR3: CASSDSAQLLGFF; DNA: TGTGCCAGCAGTGACTCCGCCCAACTCCTCGGGTTCTTC; D: -; V: TRBV2; J: TRBJ2-1; size: -
CDR3: CSVGQGADTEAFF; DNA: TGCAGCGTTGGACAGGGGGCAGACACTGAAGCTTTCTTT; D: TRBD1; V: TRBV29-1; J: TRBJ1-1; size: -
CDR3: CASDSQGHTEAFF; DNA: TGTGCCAGTGACTCACAGGGCCACACTGAAGCTTTCTTT; D: -; V: TRBV19; J: TRBJ1-1; size: -
CDR3: CASSQTGPGAEKLFF; DNA: TGTGCCAGCAGCCAAACAGGGCCGGGCGCAGAAAAACTGTTTTTT; D: -; V: TRBV4-2; J: TRBJ1-4; size: -
CDR3: CASSQGGQGADEQFF; DNA: TGTGCCAGCAGCCAAGGGGGACAGGGGGCTGATGAGCAGTTCTTC; D: TRBD1; V: TRBV4-2; J: TRBJ2-1; size: once
CDR3: CAISGLGQGGEQYF; DNA: TGTGCCATCAGTGGGTTGGGACAGGGAGGCGAGCAGTACTTC; D: TRBD1; V: TRBV10-3; J: TRBJ2-7; size: -
CDR3: CASSEARGTVSEQFF; DNA: TGTGCCAGCAGTGAAGCCCGGGGGACTGTTAGTGAGCAGTTCTTC; D: -; V: TRBV2; J: TRBJ2-1; size: -
CDR3: CASSLDGTVNQPQHF; DNA: TGTGCCAGCAGCTTAGATGGGACAGTAAATCAGCCCCAGCATTTT; D: TRBD1; V: TRBV7-2; J: TRBJ1-5; size: -
CDR3: CASSLTSQSETQYF; DNA: TGTGCCAGCAGCTTAACCAGTCAATCGGAGACCCAGTACTTC; D: -; V: TRBV7-3; J: TRBJ2-5; size: -
CDR3: CASSAVQGGGEKLFF; DNA: TGTGCCAGTAGTGCTGTTCAAGGGGGCGGTGAAAAACTGTTTTTT; D: TRBD1; V: TRBV19; J: TRBJ1-4; size: -
CDR3: CASSPRQQEAFF; DNA: TGTGCCAGCTCACCACGACAACAAGAAGCTTTCTTT; D: -; V: TRBV18; J: TRBJ1-1; size: -
CDR3: CASSQGRTGGLSTDTQYF; DNA: TGCGCCAGCAGCCAAGGGCGAACGGGGGGCCTAAGCACAGATACGCAGTATTTT; D: -; V: TRBV4-1; J: TRBJ2-3; size: -
CDR3: CASKKSSGGVETQYF; DNA: TGTGCCAGCAAGAAGTCTAGCGGGGGGGTAGAGACCCAGTACTTC; D: TRBD2; V: TRBV2; J: TRBJ2-5; size: -
CDR3: CASSFGNTEAFF; DNA: TGTGCCAGCAGTTTCGGGAACACTGAAGCTTTCTTT; D: -; V: TRBV12-3/TRBV12-4; J: TRBJ1-1; size: -
CDR3: CASRTGDEAFF; DNA: TGTGCCAGTAGAACAGGGGATGAAGCTTTCTTT; D: TRBD1; V: TRBV19; J: TRBJ1-1; size: -
CDR3: CASTREGASNQPQHF; DNA: TGTGCCTCAACCCGCGAGGGGGCGAGCAATCAGCCCCAGCATTTT; D: TRBD1; V: TRBV2; J: TRBJ1-5; size: -
CDR3: CASSLVLGGKETQYF; DNA: TGTGCCAGCAGCTTAGTTCTAGGAGGGAAAGAGACCCAGTACTTC; D: -; V: TRBV7-6; J: TRBJ2-5; size: -
CDR3: CASRDIGATNEKLFF; DNA: TGTGCCAGCAGAGACATTGGTGCAACTAATGAAAAACTGTTTTTT; D: -; V: TRBV6-5; J: TRBJ1-4; size: -
CDR3: CASSLLAGAQNEQFF; DNA: TGTGCCAGCAGCCTACTAGCGGGGGCCCAAAATGAGCAGTTCTTC; D: TRBD2; V: TRBV3-1/TRBV3-2; J: TRBJ2-1; size: -
CDR3: CASRTTQGDYGYTF; DNA: TGTGCCAGCAGGACCACACAGGGGGACTATGGCTACACCTTC; D: TRBD1; V: TRBV27; J: TRBJ1-2; size: -
CDR3: CASSPQWEINSPLHF; DNA: TGTGCCAGCAGCCCCCAGTGGGAGATCAATTCACCCCTCCACTTT; D: -; V: TRBV3-1/TRBV3-2; J: TRBJ1-6; size: once
CDR3: CASSSTGGGGETQYF; DNA: TGTGCCAGCTCATCCACAGGGGGCGGTGGAGAGACCCAGTACTTC; D: TRBD1; V: TRBV18; J: TRBJ2-5; size: -
CDR3: CASSLISLLETQYF; DNA: TGTGCCAGCAGCTTAATTAGTCTCTTAGAGACCCAGTACTTC; D: -; V: TRBV7-8; J: TRBJ2-5; size: -